This T cell receptor beta chain was observed in a study of T cell clonality in common variable immunodeficiency. Assay: immunoSEQ multiplex PCR; the TCRdb copy retains only in-frame clones and omits some. The sample holds about 43,000 clones, and no clone turns up only once. Germline V gene data show CDR1 as SGHRS and CDR2 as YFSETQ. Deletions cut 3 bases from V and 3 bases from J, with 9 bases between. The CDR3 runs 13 residues. General study findings and limits: CVID subjects showed higher TCRbeta clonality than healthy controls. In common variable immunodeficiency, TCR beta chains reportedly carried fewer deletions and N-nucleotide insertions. What drives increased CVID clonality needs T cell subpopulation sequencing. CVID subjects shared fewer TCRbeta clones than healthy controls did.

This clone was counted at least ten times. No antigen is known for it. The read is 3 residues too short to cover the CDR3 end, so that end is filled in from the germline J gene. The V call is TRBV5-1, the J call TRBJ1-1; no clear D gene. The receptor was derived from a person between 18 and 70 years old in good health. The specimen was peripheral blood mononuclear cells. This chain's CDR3 is CASSSYPDTEAFF. The sequenced part of the CDR3 DNA is TGCGCCAGCAGCTCGTATCCGGACACTGAA.